One and the same sample provided the 25 T cell receptor beta chains below, sequenced in a study of T cell clonality in common variable immunodeficiency. The protocol was immunoSEQ multiplex PCR, while the TCRdb copy is restricted to in-frame clones and leaves out a portion. Recorded here are some 53,000 clones, none singletons. The sequenced material came from peripheral blood mononuclear cells. Source of these receptors: a person aged 18 to 75 in good health.

Ten or more counts support this clone. The observed sequence ends 3 residues before the CDR3 terminus, with the missing tail filled in from the germline J gene. The rearrangement joins TRBV5-1 to TRBJ2-5; D unresolved. Germline V gives CDR1 SGHRS, CDR2 YFSETQ. The CDR3 contains 12 residues. The germline V and J ends were trimmed by 3 bases and 6 bases, with 9 bases remaining between them. CDR3 in amino acids: CASSSGLQTQYF. The sequenced part of the CDR3 DNA is TGCGCCAGCAGCTCTGGGCTCCAGACC.

As concerns this clone: The CDR3 end lies 3 residues beyond the end of the read and is filled in from the germline J gene. V gene TRBV19 combines with J gene TRBJ1-2; 7 nucleotides align to TRBD1. The V gene's germline CDR1 is LNHDA and CDR2 SQIVND (reference sequence). The CDR3 is 15 amino acids. The CDR3 spells CASLSLQGTSGGYTF. The CDR3 bases that were read are TGTGCCAGTCTTTCACTACAGGGGACCTCGGGCGGC.

Comment on this clone: From the germline J gene comes the end of the CDR3, since the read stops 3 residues before it. The rearrangement joins TRBV19 to TRBJ2-1; 7 nucleotides match TRBD1. CDR3 size: 13 residues. Germline loops: CDR1 LNHDA, CDR2 SQIVND (reference sequence). The junction had 7 bases not matched to a gene; V was cut back by 8 bases and J by 6 bases. CDR3 residues: CASSKTGSNEQFF. Partial CDR3 DNA: TGTGCCAGTTCTAAGACAGGGTCCAATGAG. Drawing the rest from reference TRBV19 and TRBJ2-1, the complete variable domain is DGGITQSPKYLFRKEGQNVTLSCEQNLNHDAMYWYRQDPGQGLRLIYYSQIVNDFQKGDIAEGYSVSREKKESFPLTVTSAQKNPTAFYLCASSKTGSNEQFFGPGTRLTVL.

Turning to this clone: With the read ending 3 residues before the CDR3 end, the germline J gene is used to fill in that end. This rearrangement joins TRBV5-8 to TRBJ2-1, with 7 positions matching TRBD1. V was clipped by 3 bases and J by 9 bases; unmatched bases: 9. This CDR3 is built from 14 residues. CDR1 is SGHTS, CDR2 YDEGEE, per germline. CDR3 amino acids: CASSSKQGSGEQFF. CDR3 bases read: TGTGCCAGCAGCTCAAAACAGGGGTCAGGTGAG.

In this sample, this clone turned up many times. The DNA ends 3 residues before the CDR3 does, and the rest of the CDR3 is filled in from the germline J gene. V usage is TRBV30 and J usage is TRBJ2-2; 8 bases map to TRBD1. Germline CDR1 is GTSNPN and CDR2 is SVGIG (reference sequence). The CDR3 loop spans 15 amino acids. The V segment lost 4 bases and the J segment 3 bases; nucleotides outside the gene matches: 7. The CDR3 reads CAWNEDRVYTGELFF. CDR3 bases read: TGTGCCTGGAACGAGGACAGGGTGTACACCGGGGAG.

This clone was counted at least ten times. The read terminates 3 residues before the CDR3 end, so the remaining end is supplied by the germline J gene. The V gene is TRBV6-1, the J gene TRBJ2-2; maybe TRBD2 (6 bases). V was shortened by 3 bases and J by 3 bases, with 14 bases between the two germline ends. CDR3 size: 16 residues. Per germline, CDR1 MNHNS and CDR2 SASEGT. CDR3 in amino acids: CASSDYWTMDTGELFF. The part of the CDR3 DNA that was read is TGTGCCAGCAGTGATTACTGGACTATGGACACCGGGGAG.

This clone showed up many times. From the germline J gene comes the end of the CDR3, since the read stops 3 residues before it. J is TRBJ1-5 and V is TRBV30, with D possibly matching TRBD1 (6 bases). This CDR3 is 13 amino acids long. In germline, CDR1 is GTSNPN, CDR2 SVGIG (reference sequence). V lost 1 base, J lost 3 bases, and 7 bases lay in between. The CDR3 reads CAWSAGDNQPQHF. The DNA read from the CDR3 is TGTGCCTGGAGTGCAGGGGACAATCAGCCC. Full variable domain (remainder filled in from reference TRBV30 and TRBJ1-5): SQTIHQWPATLVQPVGSPLSLECTVEGTSNPNLYWYRQAAGRGLQLLFYSVGIGQISSEVPQNLSASRPQDRQFILSSKKLLLSDSGFYLCAWSAGDNQPQHFGDGTRLSIL.

This clone was detected many times. Read data end 3 residues before the CDR3 end; the end is taken from the germline J gene. The chain joins TRBV19 to TRBJ1-5; 9 nucleotides match TRBD1. The length of the CDR3 is 15 residues. Germline-derived CDR1 and CDR2 are LNHDA and SQIVND (reference sequence). The junction had 4 bases not matched to a gene; V was cut back by 5 bases and J by 2 bases. The CDR3 sequence is CASSPRTGGNQPQHF. The DNA read from the CDR3 is TGTGCCAGTAGTCCCCGGACAGGGGGCAATCAGCCC.

This clone was observed at least ten times. The CDR3 extends 3 residues past the end of the read, so its final part is completed from the germline J gene. The gene calls are TRBV19 and TRBJ1-1; D possibly corresponds to TRBD1 (5 bases). Germline V lookup: CDR1 LNHDA, CDR2 SQIVND (reference sequence). The V and J ends lost 7 bases and 4 bases respectively, with 16 bases between them. This CDR3 comprises 14 residues. The sequenced CDR3 bases are TGTGCCAGTATCGGCAGGGTATATGGCACTGAA. Amino acids: CASIGRVYGTE. The complete CDR3 reads CASIGRVYGTEAFF.

This clone was seen ten or more times. Read data end 3 residues before the CDR3 end; the end is taken from the germline J gene. The V gene is TRBV7-6, the J gene TRBJ2-5; D uncertain. Germline CDR1 and CDR2: SGHVS and FNYEAQ. CDR3 length equals 14 residues. Trimming removed 4 bases at V and 5 bases at J, with 14 bases between. The CDR3 is CASSSTMGRETQYF. The part of the CDR3 DNA that was read is TGTGCCAGCAGCTCCACGATGGGCAGGGAGACC.

This clone was seen many times. The CDR3 here is CAWSSGGVYTDTQYF. The sequenced CDR3 bases are TGTGCCTGGAGTAGCGGGGGGGTGTACACAGATACG. The V call is TRBV30, the J call TRBJ2-3, with 10 positions matching TRBD2. The read ends 3 residues early relative to the CDR3; the germline J gene fills the gap. The CDR3 spans 15 residues. After removal of 2 bases from V and 2 bases from J, the junction contained 4 bases not matched to a gene. The germline V gene encodes CDR1 GTSNPN and CDR2 SVGIG (reference sequence).

Ten or more counts support this clone. Read sequence stops 3 residues before the CDR3 end, and the germline J gene provides the missing end. The V gene is TRBV20-1, the J gene TRBJ2-1, with D maybe TRBD2 (6 bases). The V gene lost 7 bases and the J gene lost 4 bases, with 20 bases spanning the gap. Germline CDR1 DFQATT, CDR2 SNEGSKA (reference sequence). The length of the CDR3 is 15 residues. Partial CDR3 DNA: TGCAGTGTTACCTATCCGGGACTGGATTACAATGAG. Protein: CSVTYPGLDYNE. The full CDR3 reads CSVTYPGLDYNEQFF.

The table lists this clone with many counts. The missing CDR3 end, 3 residues past where the read stops, is filled in from the germline J gene. This specimen includes other DNA sequences encoding the same CDR3. The chain couples TRBV5-4 to TRBJ2-1; D is perhaps TRBD2 (5 bases). Germline CDR1 SGHNT, CDR2 YYREEE (reference sequence). Trimming stripped 1 base from V and 3 bases from J, with 11 bases between. This CDR3 contains 15 residues. The CDR3 spells CASSLRLAVYNEQFF. Incomplete CDR3 DNA: TGTGCCAGCAGCTTGCGGCTAGCTGTCTACAATGAG.

CDR3 loop: CASSEGQGGGTEAFF. CDR3 DNA (partial): TGTGCCAGTAGTGAAGGACAGGGGGGAGGCACTGAA. The V call is TRBV19, the J call TRBJ1-1; 10 bases map to TRBD1. The CDR3 end lies 3 residues beyond the end of the read and is filled in from the germline J gene. Germline V lookup: CDR1 LNHDA, CDR2 SQIVND (reference sequence). There are 15 residues in the CDR3. V was clipped by 5 bases and J by 4 bases; unmatched bases: 7.

The sample holds many counts of this clone. With the read ending 3 residues before the CDR3 end, the germline J gene is used to fill in that end. The chain carries TRBV15 and TRBJ2-4; the match to TRBD2 covers 7 bases. In germline, CDR1 is LNHNV, CDR2 YYDKDF (reference sequence). The CDR3 sequence is 14 residues long. The part of the CDR3 DNA that was read is TGTGCCACCAGCCAAGGACTAGTTGGGCAGGGT. Its translation is CATSQGLVGQG. The whole CDR3 is CATSQGLVGQGQYF.

Concerning this clone: The read ends 3 residues shy of where the CDR3 ends; the end is completed using the germline J gene. The chain links TRBV6-4 to TRBJ2-1, with 7 bases matching TRBD2. Germline assignment: CDR1 MRHNA and CDR2 SNTAGT. The CDR3 loop spans 16 amino acids. V lost 0 bases to trimming and J lost 5 bases; unmatched junction nucleotides: 7. The part of the CDR3 DNA that was read is TGTGCCAGCAGTGACTCGGTGAATAGCGGGCACAATGAG. The encoded protein is CASSDSVNSGHNE. The CDR3, in full, reads CASSDSVNSGHNEQFF.

This clone was counted ten times or more. The sequence runs out 3 residues before the end of the CDR3; the remainder is reconstructed from the germline J gene. V and J are TRBV12-3 or TRBV12-4 and TRBJ1-3; D gene ambiguous. This CDR3 region has 13 residues. V lost 8 bases and J 4 bases, leaving 12 bases between the germline ends. This CDR3 is CASGRQWGNTIYF. CDR3 DNA (partial): TGTGCCAGCGGGCGCCAGTGGGGAAACACC.

This clone occurred many times. At one end, the junction sequence differs from germline, possibly due to a read error. The read finishes 3 residues shy of the CDR3 end, and the germline J gene is used to complete it. The rearrangement links TRBV5-1 to TRBJ1-1, with D hard to call. Per the germline V gene, CDR1 is SGHRS and CDR2 is YFSETQ. The length of the CDR3 is 14 residues. Partial CDR3 DNA: TGCGCCAGCAACTTGCGGGGAATGAACACTGAA. It yields the protein CASNLRGMNTE. The CDR3 in full is CASNLRGMNTEAFF.

This clone has ten or more counts. The read comes to an end 3 residues before the CDR3 does, leaving the germline J gene to fill in the end. The chain employs TRBV20-1 and TRBJ2-1; TRBD2 matches at 11 bases. V trimming: 4 bases; J trimming: 6 bases; junction bases outside the gene matches: 5. CDR3 length: 14 residues. Germline CDR1 and CDR2: DFQATT and SNEGSKA (reference sequence). The DNA read from the CDR3 is TGCAGTGCTAATAGCGGGAGGGGCGCCAATGAG. This translates into CSANSGRGANE. The whole CDR3 protein reads CSANSGRGANEQFF.

This clone was found many times. The read falls 3 residues short of the CDR3 end, and the missing part is taken from the germline J gene. This chain joins TRBV19 and TRBJ2-1, with TRBD2 as a possible D gene (6 bases). Trimming left V 6 bases short and J 5 bases short, with 20 bases between. CDR1 and CDR2 (germline): LNHDA, SQIVND (reference sequence). The CDR3 runs to 16 residues. This chain's CDR3 is CASSYEGLAINNEQFF. The part of the CDR3 DNA that was read is TGTGCCAGTAGCTATGAGGGGCTAGCGATTAACAATGAG.

A few counts support this clone. At one end the junction does not follow the germline gene, possibly because of a read error. Coverage ceases 3 residues before the CDR3 finishes, and the germline J gene fills in the end. The chain links TRBV6-1 to TRBJ1-2; unclear D gene. The V gene's germline CDR1 is MNHNS and CDR2 SASEGT. CDR3 length: 15 amino acids. The sequenced part of the CDR3 DNA is TGTGCCAGCAGCGAAGTTCCCAGTGAGCACTACGAC. This sequence encodes CASSEVPSEHYD. The entire CDR3 sequence reads CASSEVPSEHYDYTF.

This clone was counted between two and nine times. CDR3 sequence: CASSRKTGANSPLHF. Incomplete CDR3 DNA: TGTGCCAGCAGCCGAAAGACAGGGGCCAATTCACCC. This sequence joins TRBV7-2 and TRBJ1-6; 8 nucleotides match TRBD1. Read coverage stops 3 residues before the CDR3 terminus; the germline J gene supplies the remainder. From germline, CDR1 is SGHTA and CDR2 FQGNSA. Trimming at V came to 5 bases and at J to 7 bases, leaving 7 bases not matched to a gene. This CDR3 is 15 amino acids long.

As for this clone: The read ends 3 residues early relative to the CDR3; the germline J gene fills the gap. This chain connects TRBV2 to TRBJ2-7; D may be TRBD1 (5 bases). V dropped 4 bases and J dropped 1 base, with 8 bases sitting between them. Germline V gives CDR1 SNHLY, CDR2 FYNNEI. This CDR3 comprises 13 residues. CDR3 region: CASSARQSYEQYF. Partial CDR3 DNA: TGTGCCAGCAGTGCCAGACAGTCCTACGAG.

This clone was counted many times. The read is 3 residues too short to cover the CDR3 end, so that end is filled in from the germline J gene. The J gene is TRBJ1-3, the V gene TRBV19; D may be TRBD1 (5 bases). V was trimmed by 4 bases and J by 0 bases, leaving 10 bases between them. The CDR3 spans 15 residues. Germline V lookup: CDR1 LNHDA, CDR2 SQIVND (reference sequence). The DNA read from the CDR3 is TGTGCCAGTAGTAGCTACAGGTCCTCTGGAAACACC. Translated: CASSSYRSSGNT. The full CDR3 protein reads CASSSYRSSGNTIYF.

The sample holds many counts of this clone. The missing CDR3 end, 3 residues past where the read stops, is filled in from the germline J gene. The chain links TRBV7-3 to TRBJ2-2, with 8 bases aligning to TRBD1. The CDR3 loop spans 16 amino acids. J lost 7 bases, V lost 5 bases, and 12 bases had no gene match. Per the germline V gene, CDR1 is SGHTA and CDR2 is FQGTGA. The CDR3 sequence: CASSPGGRGAGGELFF. The CDR3 bases that were read are TGTGCCAGCAGCCCAGGGGGCCGCGGGGCCGGCGGGGAG.